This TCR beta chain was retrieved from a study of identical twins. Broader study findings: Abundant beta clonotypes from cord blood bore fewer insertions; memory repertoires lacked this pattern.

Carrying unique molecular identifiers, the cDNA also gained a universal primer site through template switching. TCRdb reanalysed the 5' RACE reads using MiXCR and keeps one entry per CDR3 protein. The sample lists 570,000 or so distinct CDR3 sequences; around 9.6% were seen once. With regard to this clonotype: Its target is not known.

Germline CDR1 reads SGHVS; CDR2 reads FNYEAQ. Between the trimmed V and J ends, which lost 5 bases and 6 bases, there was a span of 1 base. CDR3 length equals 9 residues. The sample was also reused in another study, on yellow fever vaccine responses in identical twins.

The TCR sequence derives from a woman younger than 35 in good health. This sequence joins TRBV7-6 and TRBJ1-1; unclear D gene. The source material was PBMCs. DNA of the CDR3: TGTGCCAGCAGCGCTGAAGCTTTCTTT. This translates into CASSAEAFF.